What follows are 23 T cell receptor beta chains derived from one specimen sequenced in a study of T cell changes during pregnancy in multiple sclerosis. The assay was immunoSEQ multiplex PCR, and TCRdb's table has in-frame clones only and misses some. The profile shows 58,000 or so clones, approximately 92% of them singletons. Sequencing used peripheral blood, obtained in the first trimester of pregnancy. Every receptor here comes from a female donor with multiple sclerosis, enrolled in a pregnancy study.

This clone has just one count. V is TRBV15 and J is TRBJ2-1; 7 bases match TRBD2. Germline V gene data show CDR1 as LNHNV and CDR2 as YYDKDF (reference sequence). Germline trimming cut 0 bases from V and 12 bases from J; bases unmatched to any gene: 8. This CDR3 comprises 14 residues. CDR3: CATSRDILAERQFF. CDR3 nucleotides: TGTGCCACCAGCAGAGATATTCTAGCGGAAAGGCAGTTCTTC.

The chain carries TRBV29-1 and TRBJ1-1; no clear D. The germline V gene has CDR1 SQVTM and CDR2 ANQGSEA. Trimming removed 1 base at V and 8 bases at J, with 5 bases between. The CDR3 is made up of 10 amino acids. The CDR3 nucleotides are TGCAGCGTTGAAGTAACAGAAGCTTTCTTT. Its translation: CSVEVTEAFF.

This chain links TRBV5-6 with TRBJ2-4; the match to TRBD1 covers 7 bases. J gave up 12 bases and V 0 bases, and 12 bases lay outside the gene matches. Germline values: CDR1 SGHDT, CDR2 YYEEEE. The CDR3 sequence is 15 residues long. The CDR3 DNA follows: TGTGCCAGCAGCTTGGTGGGTCAGACAGGGCAGGCTCAGTACTTC. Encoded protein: CASSLVGQTGQAQYF.

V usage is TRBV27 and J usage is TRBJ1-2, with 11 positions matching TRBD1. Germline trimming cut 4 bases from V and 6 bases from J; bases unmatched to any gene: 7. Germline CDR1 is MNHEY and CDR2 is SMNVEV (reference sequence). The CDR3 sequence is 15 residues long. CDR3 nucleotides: TGTGCCAGCAGTTCCAGGACAGGGGGCGCCAATGGCTACACCTTC. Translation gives CASSSRTGGANGYTF.

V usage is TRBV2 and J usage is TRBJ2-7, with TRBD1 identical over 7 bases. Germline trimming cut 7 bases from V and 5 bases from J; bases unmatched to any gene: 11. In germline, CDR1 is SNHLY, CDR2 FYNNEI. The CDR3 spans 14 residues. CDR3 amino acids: CASMGQLGTNEQYF. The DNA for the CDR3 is TGTGCCAGCATGGGACAGCTGGGGACCAACGAGCAGTACTTC.

This CDR3 is CASSILGNQPQHF. In DNA, the CDR3 is TGTGCCAGCAGTATTCTTGGCAATCAGCCCCAGCATTTT. V gene TRBV7-2 combines with J gene TRBJ1-5; D unclear. The V gene lost 6 bases and the J gene lost 2 bases, with 8 bases spanning the gap. Germline V gene sequence: CDR1 SGHTA, CDR2 FQGNSA. The CDR3 covers 13 residues.

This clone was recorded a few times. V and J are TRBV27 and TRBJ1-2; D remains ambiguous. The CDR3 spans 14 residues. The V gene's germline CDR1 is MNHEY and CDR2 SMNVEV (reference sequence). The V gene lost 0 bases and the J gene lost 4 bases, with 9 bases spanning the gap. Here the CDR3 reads CASSLSRDSYGYTF. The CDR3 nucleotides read TGTGCCAGCAGTTTATCCCGGGATTCCTATGGCTACACCTTC.

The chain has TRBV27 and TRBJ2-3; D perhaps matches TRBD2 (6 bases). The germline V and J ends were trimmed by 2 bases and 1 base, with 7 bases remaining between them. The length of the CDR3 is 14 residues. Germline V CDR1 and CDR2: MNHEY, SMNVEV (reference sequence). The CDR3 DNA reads TGTGCCAGCAGTTTAGGAGGGGGCACAGATACGCAGTATTTT. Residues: CASSLGGGTDTQYF.

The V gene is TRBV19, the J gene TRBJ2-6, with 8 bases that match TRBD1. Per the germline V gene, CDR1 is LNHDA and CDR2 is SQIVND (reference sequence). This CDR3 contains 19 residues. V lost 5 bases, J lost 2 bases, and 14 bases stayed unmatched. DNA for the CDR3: TGTGCCAGTAGTTTGTTCGTCGGACAGGGAGGACCTGGGGCCAACGTCCTGACTTTC. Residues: CASSLFVGQGGPGANVLTF.

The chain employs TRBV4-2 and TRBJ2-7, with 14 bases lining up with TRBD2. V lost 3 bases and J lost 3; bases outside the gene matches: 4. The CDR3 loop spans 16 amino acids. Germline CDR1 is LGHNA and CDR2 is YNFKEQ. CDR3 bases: TGTGCCAGCAGCCAGGGACTAGCGGGGGAGGTCTACGAGCAGTACTTC. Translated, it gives CASSQGLAGEVYEQYF.

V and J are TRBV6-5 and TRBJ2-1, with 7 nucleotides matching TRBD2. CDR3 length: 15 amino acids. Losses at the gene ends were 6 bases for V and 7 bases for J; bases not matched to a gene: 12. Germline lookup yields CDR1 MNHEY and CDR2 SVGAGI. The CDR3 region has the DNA TGTGCCAGCAGAGGGCGACTAGCTGCAGAGAATGAGCAGTTCTTC. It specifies CASRGRLAAENEQFF.

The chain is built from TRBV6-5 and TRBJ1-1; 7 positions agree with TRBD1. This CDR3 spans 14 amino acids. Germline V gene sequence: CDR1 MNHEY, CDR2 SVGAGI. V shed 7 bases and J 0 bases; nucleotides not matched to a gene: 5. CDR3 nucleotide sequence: TGTGCCAGCAAAGGACAGGATGTGAACACTGAAGCTTTCTTT. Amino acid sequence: CASKGQDVNTEAFF.

The CDR3 DNA reads TGTGCCAGAGAGACAGTTACCTTTTATGATGGCTACACCTTC. Translated, it gives CARETVTFYDGYTF. The chain uses TRBV2 and TRBJ1-2; tentative D call: TRBD1 (5 bases). This CDR3 spans 14 amino acids. Per the germline V gene, CDR1 is SNHLY and CDR2 is FYNNEI. With 9 bases removed from V and 6 bases from J, the gap between germline ends came to 20 bases.

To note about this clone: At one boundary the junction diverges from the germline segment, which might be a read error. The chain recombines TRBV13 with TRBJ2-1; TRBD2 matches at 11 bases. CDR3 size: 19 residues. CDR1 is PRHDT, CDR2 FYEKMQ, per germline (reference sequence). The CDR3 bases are TGTGCCAGCAGCATAGGGACTAGCGGATCCCGTGGCTCCTACAATGAGCAGTTCTTC. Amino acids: CASSIGTSGSRGSYNEQFF.

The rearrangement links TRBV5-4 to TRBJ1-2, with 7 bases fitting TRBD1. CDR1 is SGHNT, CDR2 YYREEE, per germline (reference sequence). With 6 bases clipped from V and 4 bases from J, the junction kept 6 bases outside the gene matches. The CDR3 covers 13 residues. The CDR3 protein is CASTPGGSYGYTF. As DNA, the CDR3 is TGTGCCAGCACCCCAGGGGGGTCCTATGGCTACACCTTC.

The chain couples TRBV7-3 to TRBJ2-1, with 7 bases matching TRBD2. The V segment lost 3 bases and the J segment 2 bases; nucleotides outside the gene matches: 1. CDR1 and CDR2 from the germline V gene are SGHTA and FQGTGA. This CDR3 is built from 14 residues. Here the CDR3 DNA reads TGTGCCAGCAGCTTCCGGGGGGCCTACAATGAGCAGTTCTTC. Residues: CASSFRGAYNEQFF.

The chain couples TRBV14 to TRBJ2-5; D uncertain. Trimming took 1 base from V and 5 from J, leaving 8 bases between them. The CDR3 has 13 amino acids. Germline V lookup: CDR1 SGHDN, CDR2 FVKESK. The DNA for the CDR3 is TGTGCCAGCAGCCAAGGGTGGCCGGAGACCCAGTACTTC. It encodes CASSQGWPETQYF.

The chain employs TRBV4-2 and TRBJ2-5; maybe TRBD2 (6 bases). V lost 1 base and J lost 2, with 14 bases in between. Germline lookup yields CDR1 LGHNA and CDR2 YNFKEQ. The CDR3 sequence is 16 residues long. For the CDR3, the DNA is TGTGCCAGCAGCCAAGGGGAGGCCCTGATACAAGAGACCCAGTACTTC. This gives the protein CASSQGEALIQETQYF.

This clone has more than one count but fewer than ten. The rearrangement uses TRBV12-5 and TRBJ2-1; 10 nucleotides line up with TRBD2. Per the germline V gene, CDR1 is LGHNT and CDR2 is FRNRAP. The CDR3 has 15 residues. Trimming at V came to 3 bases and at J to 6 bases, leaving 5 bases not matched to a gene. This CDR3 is CASGLGLADLNEQFF. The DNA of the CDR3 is TGTGCTAGTGGTTTAGGACTAGCGGACCTCAATGAGCAGTTCTTC.

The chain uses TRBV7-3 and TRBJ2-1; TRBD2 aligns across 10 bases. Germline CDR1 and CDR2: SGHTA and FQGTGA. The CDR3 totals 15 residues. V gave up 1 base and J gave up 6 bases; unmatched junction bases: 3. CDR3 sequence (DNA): TGTGCCAGCAGCTTAAATCCTAGCGGGAGCAATGAGCAGTTCTTC. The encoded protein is CASSLNPSGSNEQFF.

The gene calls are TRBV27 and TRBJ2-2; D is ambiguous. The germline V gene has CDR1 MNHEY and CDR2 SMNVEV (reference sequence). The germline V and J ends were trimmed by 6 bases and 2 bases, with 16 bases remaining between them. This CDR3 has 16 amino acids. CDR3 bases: TGTGCCAGCAGGCCGGATCAGCGACCCAACACCGGGGAGCTGTTTTTT. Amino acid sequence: CASRPDQRPNTGELFF.

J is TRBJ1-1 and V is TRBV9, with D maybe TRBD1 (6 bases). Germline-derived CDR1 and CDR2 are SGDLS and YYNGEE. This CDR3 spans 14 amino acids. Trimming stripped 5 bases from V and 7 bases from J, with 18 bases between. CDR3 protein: CASSRTGFGGEAFF. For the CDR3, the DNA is TGTGCCAGCAGTAGAACAGGGTTTGGTGGTGAAGCTTTCTTT.

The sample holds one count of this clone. The CDR3 region has the DNA TGTGCCAGCAGTTACTCCCCGACAGGGCAAGAGACCCAGTACTTC. Protein: CASSYSPTGQETQYF. The genes are TRBV6-5 and TRBJ2-5, with TRBD1 matching 7 bases. Germline CDR1 and CDR2: MNHEY and SVGAGI. The J segment lost 2 bases and the V segment lost 0 bases, leaving 3 bases of the junction unmatched. This CDR3 spans 15 amino acids.